These 32 T cell receptor beta chains came from one sample sequenced in a study of T cells in Graves' hyperthyroidism and ophthalmopathy. TCR beta CDR3 sequences were amplified from RNA transcripts. HTBI primers were the set used in a first-round RT-PCR of the TCR CDR3. TCRdb used MiXCR to reprocess the multiplex PCR reads, holding one entry per CDR3 protein. Of about 52,000 distinct CDR3 sequences listed, less than 60% are singletons. Sequencing was done on a sample of blood. The receptors come from a woman between 45 and 65 years old with Graves' ophthalmopathy.

This clonotype was found many times. The chain couples TRBV6-1 to TRBJ2-3; 11 bases fit TRBD2. Per the germline V gene, CDR1 is MNHNS and CDR2 is SASEGT. The CDR3 contains 15 residues. The ends lost 5 bases at V and 5 bases at J; junction bases unmatched: 6. The CDR3 loop is CASSSSGGKLDTQYF. The CDR3 DNA reads TGTGCCAGCAGTTCTAGCGGGGGGAAGTTAGATACGCAGTATTTT.

This chain uses TRBV20-1 with TRBJ2-1; 8 bases fit TRBD2. The J segment lost 7 bases and the V segment lost 5 bases, leaving 10 bases of the junction unmatched. Per germline, CDR1 DFQATT and CDR2 SNEGSKA (reference sequence). The CDR3 runs to 14 residues. The CDR3 is CSAPPSGRGNEQFF. CDR3 nucleotide sequence: TGCAGTGCTCCGCCCAGCGGGAGAGGGAATGAGCAGTTCTTC.

The chain joins TRBV7-2 to TRBJ2-7; TRBD1 matches 9 bases. The V gene end was trimmed by 10 bases and the J gene end by 2 bases; junction bases not matched to a gene: 9. Per germline, CDR1 SGHTA and CDR2 FQGNSA. The CDR3 has 14 amino acids. Written as DNA, the CDR3 is TGTGCCACCAGATTCCGGGACAGGGCCTACGAGCAGTACTTC. Protein: CATRFRDRAYEQYF.

Ten or more counts support this clonotype. The CDR3 protein is CSARVGARTDTQYF. CDR3 DNA: TGCAGTGCTAGAGTGGGGGCTCGGACAGATACGCAGTATTTT. J is TRBJ2-3 and V is TRBV20-1, with D possibly being TRBD1 (6 bases). The V end was cut by 1 base, the J end by 3 bases, with 11 bases between. The CDR3 is 14 residues long. Germline assignment: CDR1 DFQATT and CDR2 SNEGSKA (reference sequence).

The chain has TRBV7-2 and TRBJ2-3; D is perhaps TRBD1 or TRBD2 (5 bases each). This CDR3 region has 18 residues. The germline gives CDR1 SGHTA, CDR2 FQGNSA. The V end lost 5 bases, the J end lost 5 bases, and 26 bases lay between the germline ends. CDR3 nucleotide sequence: TGTGCCAGCAGCGTTCAGCTGGGGGAGCACACACGCGGAGATACGCAGTATTTT. It yields the protein CASSVQLGEHTRGDTQYF.

This clonotype was counted at least ten times. This chain joins TRBV20-1 and TRBJ1-5, with 8 bases aligning to TRBD1. The junction had 13 bases not matched to a gene; V was cut back by 6 bases and J by 0 bases. From germline, CDR1 is DFQATT and CDR2 SNEGSKA (reference sequence). There are 17 residues in the CDR3. This CDR3 reads CSATPQRGQVSNQPQHF. The CDR3 nucleotides are TGCAGTGCGACCCCTCAGCGGGGACAGGTTAGCAATCAGCCCCAGCATTTT.

The chain combines TRBV7-2 with TRBJ2-1; tentative D call: TRBD2 (5 bases). Per the germline V gene, CDR1 is SGHTA and CDR2 is FQGNSA. This CDR3 has 17 residues. The germline V and J ends were trimmed by 0 bases and 0 bases, with 12 bases remaining between them. Here the CDR3 reads CASSLAPGSSSYNEQFF. In DNA, the CDR3 is TGTGCCAGCAGCTTAGCCCCGGGGAGCAGCTCCTACAATGAGCAGTTCTTC.

This chain uses TRBV2 with TRBJ1-1; TRBD1 might be the D (5 bases). The germline CDR1 and CDR2 sequences are SNHLY and FYNNEI. This CDR3 region has 13 residues. V shed 4 bases and J shed 4 bases, with 10 bases lying between them. This chain's CDR3 is CASSGWGGTEAFF. The CDR3 bases are TGTGCCAGCAGTGGGTGGGGGGGCACTGAAGCTTTCTTT.

The V gene is TRBV9, the J gene TRBJ1-5; 7 bases align to TRBD1. Looked up from germline, CDR1 is SGDLS and CDR2 is YYNGEE. Losses at the gene ends were 0 bases for V and 11 bases for J; bases not matched to a gene: 8. CDR3 length: 14 amino acids. As DNA, the CDR3 is TGTGCCAGCAGCGTAGGGACAGGTACAGAGACCCAGCATTTT. It yields the protein CASSVGTGTETQHF.

This clonotype appeared many times. This chain links TRBV14 with TRBJ2-1; TRBD1 matches 7 bases. The germline gives CDR1 SGHDN, CDR2 FVKESK. The CDR3 sequence is 17 residues long. V shed 1 base, J shed 3 bases, and the junction held 9 bases outside the gene matches. CDR3 coding DNA: TGTGCCAGCAGCCAAGTAATGGCCGGGACAGTCTACAATGAGCAGTTCTTC. Its translation is CASSQVMAGTVYNEQFF. Supplemented by reference TRBV14 and TRBJ2-1, the full variable domain reads EAGVTQFPSHSVIEKGQTVTLRCDPISGHDNLYWYRRVMGKEIKFLLHFVKESKQDESGMPNNRFLAERTGGTYSTLKVQPAELEDSGVYFCASSQVMAGTVYNEQFFGPGTRLTVL.

As regards this clonotype: A much more abundant neighbour one base away suggests this may be a read error. The chain recombines TRBV5-1 with TRBJ2-5, with 8 bases matching TRBD1. The CDR3 length is 16 residues. Germline V gene data show CDR1 as SGHRS and CDR2 as YFSETQ. The CDR3 sequence is CASSLFRAGGSGTKYF. The CDR3 nucleotides read TGCGCCAGCAGCTTGTTCAGGGCAGGGGGCTCGGGGACCAAGTACTTC.

This clonotype appeared many times. The chain combines TRBV5-1 with TRBJ1-6; 7 bases line up with TRBD1. This CDR3 is built from 14 residues. The germline V gene encodes CDR1 SGHRS and CDR2 YFSETQ. The V gene end was trimmed by 3 bases and the J gene end by 7 bases; junction bases not matched to a gene: 4. In DNA form, the CDR3 reads TGCGCCAGCAGCTCGGGACAGCCAAATTCACCCCTCCACTTT. Its protein product is CASSSGQPNSPLHF.

This chain uses TRBV11-3 with TRBJ2-2; D is unresolved. From germline, CDR1 is SGHNT and CDR2 YENEEA. The length of the CDR3 is 10 residues. Trimming cost V 1 base and J 9 bases, with 0 bases left between them. DNA for the CDR3: TGTGCCAGCAGCTTAGGGGAGCTGTTTTTT. Its protein is CASSLGELFF.

The chain combines TRBV3-1 with TRBJ2-4; D gene ambiguous. From germline, CDR1 is LGHDT and CDR2 YNNKEL (reference sequence). CDR3 length equals 13 residues. Trimming shortened V by 0 bases and J by 4 bases, and 4 bases separated the two germline ends. CDR3: CASSQDRKNIQYF. CDR3 sequence (DNA): TGTGCCAGCAGCCAAGACAGGAAAAACATTCAGTACTTC.

The chain couples TRBV2 to TRBJ2-7; 7 bases line up with TRBD2. This CDR3 has 13 residues. Losses at the gene ends were 6 bases for V and 6 bases for J; bases not matched to a gene: 8. The germline gives CDR1 SNHLY, CDR2 FYNNEI. Written as DNA, the CDR3 is TGTGCCAGCAGGTGGGACGGGGGGTCCGAGCAGTACTTC. This gives the protein CASRWDGGSEQYF. Based on the CDR3 plus reference TRBV2 and TRBJ2-7, the full variable domain is EPEVTQTPSHQVTQMGQEVILRCVPISNHLYFYWYRQILGQKVEFLVSFYNNEISEKSEIFDDQFSVERPDGSNFTLKIRSTKLEDSAMYFCASRWDGGSEQYFGPGTRLTVT.

This clonotype showed up just once. The germline gene is not matched at one end of the junction; a read error may be the cause. J is TRBJ2-5 and V is TRBV7-2; D not resolved. CDR1 is SGHTA, CDR2 FQGNSA, per germline. The CDR3 has 13 amino acids. The CDR3 here is CASSSSRQETQNF. DNA for the CDR3: TGTGCCAGCAGCTCCTCTCGCCAAGAGACCCAGAACTTC.

The genes are TRBV19 and TRBJ2-7; TRBD2 is a possible D gene (7 bases). V lost 10 bases to trimming and J lost 2 bases, with 15 bases between them. Germline assignment: CDR1 LNHDA and CDR2 SQIVND (reference sequence). This CDR3 is 13 amino acids long. The CDR3 here is CAKRGGPAYEQYF. CDR3 bases: TGTGCCAAGAGGGGGGGGCCTGCCTACGAGCAGTACTTC.

The table lists this clonotype with many counts. The CDR3 is CASSYGTGEMNEQYF. The CDR3 DNA sequence: TGTGCCAGCAGTTACGGGACAGGGGAAATGAACGAGCAGTACTTC. This chain joins TRBV6-6 and TRBJ2-7, with TRBD1 matching 10 bases. From germline, CDR1 is MNHNY and CDR2 SVGAGI (reference sequence). This CDR3 is 15 amino acids long. The trim removed 2 bases at V and 5 bases at J, leaving 6 bases unmatched.

Regarding this clonotype: Here the CDR3 omits its conserved ending phenylalanine or tryptophan, so a read error is the likely source. The rearrangement joins TRBV7-8 to TRBJ2-1; D could derive from TRBD1 or TRBD2 (5 bases each). In germline, CDR1 is SGHVS, CDR2 FQNEAQ. The CDR3 is 15 residues long. For the CDR3, the DNA is TGTGCCAGCAGCCCCTCAGGGAGCTCCTGCAATGAGCAGTTCTAC. It codes for CASSPSGSSCNEQFY.

The chain links TRBV5-1 to TRBJ2-1; maybe TRBD1 (5 bases). V shed 4 bases and J shed 9 bases, with 14 bases lying between them. Germline lookup yields CDR1 SGHRS and CDR2 YFSETQ. CDR3 length equals 13 residues. CDR3 amino acids: CASSSTGRGEQFF. CDR3 DNA sequence: TGCGCCAGCAGCAGTACAGGAAGGGGTGAGCAGTTCTTC.

Here the CDR3 reads CSAFPGQGSGYTF. CDR3 in DNA: TGCAGTGCCTTTCCCGGACAGGGGTCCGGCTACACCTTC. The genes are TRBV20-1 and TRBJ1-2, with 9 bases matching TRBD1. The CDR3 is 13 residues long. J gave up 8 bases and V 6 bases, and 10 bases lay outside the gene matches. CDR1 DFQATT and CDR2 SNEGSKA come from the germline V gene (reference sequence).

The table lists this clonotype with many counts. CDR3 nucleotides: TGTGCCAGCAGTTTAGTTACAAGAGAGCAGTTCTTC. It codes for CASSLVTREQFF. The rearrangement uses TRBV12-3 or TRBV12-4 and TRBJ2-1; no firm D call. This CDR3 region has 12 residues. V lost 1 base, J lost 10 bases, and 8 bases lay in between.

Concerning this clonotype itself: A much larger clone lies a single base off, so this may be a read error. The chain links TRBV6-2 or TRBV6-3 to TRBJ2-2, with D perhaps matching TRBD1 or TRBD2 (5 bases each). The CDR3 spans 12 residues. CDR1 is MNHEY and CDR2 is SVGEGT in the germline V gene. The CDR3 coding sequence is TGTGCCAGCGGACACGACACCGGGGAGCCGTTTTTT. Its protein is CASGHDTGEPFF.

About this clonotype itself: One end of the junction fails to match germline, which may point to a read error. The V call is TRBV24-1, the J call TRBJ2-2; weak D call: TRBD2 (6 bases). Germline lookup yields CDR1 KGHDR and CDR2 SFDVKD. The CDR3 is made up of 13 amino acids. The DNA of the CDR3 is TGTGCCACCAGTGATTGGCGGGGCAAGGAGCAGTTTTTT. The encoded protein is CATSDWRGKEQFF.

This clonotype was picked up many times. The V and J genes are TRBV6-4 and TRBJ1-2, with TRBD1 identical over 7 bases. Germline-derived CDR1 and CDR2 are MRHNA and SNTAGT. With 5 bases clipped from V and 6 bases from J, the junction kept 3 bases outside the gene matches. The CDR3 spans 12 residues. CDR3 nucleotide sequence: TGTGCCAGCAGTTCAGGGACAGATGGCTACACCTTC. As protein: CASSSGTDGYTF.

The chain uses TRBV7-2 and TRBJ2-5, with a possible D match to TRBD2 (6 bases). Germline CDR1 is SGHTA and CDR2 is FQGNSA. This CDR3 contains 16 residues. The ends were cut back, 3 bases at V and 5 bases at J, with 19 bases in the middle. This chain's CDR3 is CASSLDSGWVGETQYF. The CDR3 DNA is TGTGCCAGCAGCTTGGATAGCGGATGGGTCGGGGAGACCCAGTACTTC. The full variable domain, rest sourced from reference TRBV7-2 and TRBJ2-5, is GAGVSQSPSNKVTEKGKDVELRCDPISGHTALYWYRQSLGQGLEFLIYFQGNSAPDKSGLPSDRFSAERTGGSVSTLTIQRTQQEDSAVYLCASSLDSGWVGETQYFGPGTRLLVL.

Many counts were recorded for this clonotype. The rearrangement joins TRBV6-5 to TRBJ1-1; possible D gene TRBD1, 6 bases. CDR3 length equals 17 residues. Germline CDR1 is MNHEY and CDR2 is SVGAGI. V was cut by 5 bases and J by 1 base, with 20 bases left in between. Here the CDR3 reads CASSELDWDTENTEAFF. In DNA, the CDR3 is TGTGCCAGCAGTGAACTAGATTGGGACACCGAGAACACTGAAGCTTTCTTT.

About this clonotype itself: A junction boundary mismatches the germline segment, possibly from a read error. The chain is built from TRBV20-1 and TRBJ2-3, with a weak D call TRBD1 (5 bases). Germline V gives CDR1 DFQATT, CDR2 SNEGSKA (reference sequence). The length of the CDR3 is 13 residues. CDR3 DNA: TGTAGTGCTGGCAGGGCCGCCTCAGATACGCAGTATTTT. Its protein is CSAGRAASDTQYF.

This clonotype was recorded many times. The CDR3 sequence: CSVDGLGGETQYF. The CDR3 bases are TGCAGCGTTGATGGCCTTGGGGGGGAGACCCAGTACTTC. V usage is TRBV29-1 and J usage is TRBJ2-5, with a tentative D call TRBD2 (6 bases). Trimming removed 3 bases at V and 5 bases at J, with 13 bases between. Germline assignment: CDR1 SQVTM and CDR2 ANQGSEA. The CDR3 contains 13 residues.

V and J are TRBV6-1 and TRBJ2-3, with 10 positions matching TRBD1. This CDR3 is built from 15 residues. The V gene's germline CDR1 is MNHNS and CDR2 SASEGT. Trimming cost V 6 bases and J 5 bases; bases outside gene matches: 8. The CDR3 DNA follows: TGTGCCAGCAGGACCGGGACAGGGGTGGTAGATACGCAGTATTTT. As protein: CASRTGTGVVDTQYF.

About this clonotype itself: The missing conserved phenylalanine or tryptophan at the end of this CDR3 makes a read error likely. The V call is TRBV5-5, the J call TRBJ2-5; D not resolved. The CDR3 is 14 amino acids. The V gene's germline CDR1 is SGHKS and CDR2 YYEKEE (reference sequence). The CDR3 DNA reads TGTGCTAGCAGGCCGTCTAGGCCGCAAGAGACCCAGTACATC. As protein: CASRPSRPQETQYI.

The chain uses TRBV6-1 and TRBJ2-2; 11 bases agree with TRBD1. The CDR3 extends over 20 amino acids. The V gene's germline CDR1 is MNHNS and CDR2 SASEGT. J was trimmed by 6 bases and V by 4 bases; bases with no gene match: 19. CDR3 residues: CASSARFRTGGLGGAGELFF. CDR3 sequence (DNA): TGTGCCAGCAGTGCGAGGTTCAGGACAGGGGGCCTTGGTGGAGCCGGGGAGCTGTTTTTT.